The rows below give T cell receptor beta chains drawn from one sample of a study of blood T cell repertoires in COVID-19. Produced via immunoSEQ multiplex PCR; TCRdb's table is partial and in-frame only. Of about 150,000 clones listed, about four fifths are singletons. Sequencing was done on a sample of peripheral blood. These receptors all come from a woman between 65 and 79 years old who had recovered from COVID-19. CDR3s include the opening cysteine and the closing phenylalanine or tryptophan. Fields, in order: J gene, CDR3 length, V gene, D gene, clone size, CDR3 DNA, CDR3 protein. A D gene is named only where the DNA matches it firmly. Clone sizes are given selectively: once, few, many, or a class where the clone is expanded.

>TRBJ1-2|13|TRBV7-9|TRBD1|once
TGTGCCAGCAGCTTACGACAGGGTGCGGGCTACACCTTC
CASSLRQGAGYTF
>TRBJ1-1|15|TRBV4-1|TRBD1|few
TGCGCCAGCAGCCAACGAGGGACAGGGCTCACTGAAGCTTTCTTT
CASSQRGTGLTEAFF
>TRBJ1-2|15|TRBV7-8|TRBD1|NA
TGTGCCAGCAGCCATTTGGGACAGGGGCAGTATGGCTACACCTTC
CASSHLGQGQYGYTF
>TRBJ1-5|15|TRBV4-1|TRBD1|NA
TGCGCCAGCAGCCAAGATCAAGGGACAGGGAAGGCCCAGCATTTT
CASSQDQGTGKAQHF
>TRBJ1-2|15|TRBV11-2|TRBD1|once
TGTGCCAGCAGCCCGGGACAGGGGTCAGGTATTGGCTACACCTTC
CASSPGQGSGIGYTF
>TRBJ2-7|17|TRBV5-4|TRBD2|NA
TGTGCCAGCAGCTTGGGAGGGACTAGCGGGAGGCCCCACGAGCAGTACTTC
CASSLGGTSGRPHEQYF
>TRBJ1-3|15|TRBV7-2|NA|once
TGTGCCAGCAGCTTAGTCCCAGAGGGCCAGAACACCATATATTTT
CASSLVPEGQNTIYF
>TRBJ2-3|14|TRBV5-1|TRBD2|NA
TGCGCCAGCAGCACGGGACTAGCCCGCGATACGCAGTATTTT
CASSTGLARDTQYF
>TRBJ1-2|16|TRBV6-6|TRBD1|NA
TGTGCCAGCAGTTACCCCGCCCAGGGGGTTCTCTATGGCTACACCTTC
CASSYPAQGVLYGYTF
>TRBJ2-7|14|TRBV6-1|TRBD1|NA
TGTGCCAGCAGTGACCGCAGGGGGTGGGACGAGCAGTACTTC
CASSDRRGWDEQYF
>TRBJ1-6|14|TRBV27|TRBD1|NA
TGTGCCAGCAGCCCTACAGGGGGGAGGGCACCCCTCCACTTT
CASSPTGGRAPLHF
>TRBJ2-5|12|TRBV6-5|NA|NA
TGTGCCAGCAGTTCGGACTACAGGACCCAGTACTTC
CASSSDYRTQYF
>TRBJ2-7|12|TRBV12-3/TRBV12-4|TRBD2|NA
TGTGCCAGCAGCCCCGGGGAGGGGGAGCAGTACTTC
CASSPGEGEQYF
>TRBJ1-5|14|TRBV15|NA|few
TGTGCCACCAGCAGAGACCGTACGAGGCTGCCCCAGCATTTT
CATSRDRTRLPQHF
>TRBJ2-5|16|TRBV7-3|TRBD2|few
TGTGCCAGCAGCTTAAGTCCGGCGGGGGGACAAGAGACCCAGTACTTC
CASSLSPAGGQETQYF
>TRBJ2-1|13|TRBV3-1/TRBV3-2|NA|NA
TGTGCCAGCAGCCAAGATCACTACAATGAGCAGTTCTTC
CASSQDHYNEQFF
>TRBJ2-2|16|TRBV5-4|NA|NA
TGTGCCAGCAGCCCTGGCGGGACAGCGAACACCGGGGAGCTGTTTTTT
CASSPGGTANTGELFF
>TRBJ1-1|16|TRBV4-2|NA|NA
TGTGCCAGCAGCCAACCACAGGGTCGATGGGGCACTGAAGCTTTCTTT
CASSQPQGRWGTEAFF
>TRBJ2-3|14|TRBV30|NA|NA
TGTGCCTGGAGTGTTGACTTCGACACAGATACGCAGTATTTT
CAWSVDFDTDTQYF
>TRBJ2-2|12|TRBV5-1|NA|few
TGCGCCAGCAGCTCCAGCACCGGGGAGCTGTTTTTT
CASSSSTGELFF
>TRBJ1-4|14|TRBV6-5|TRBD1|NA
TGTGCCAGCACCCACAGGGGGCTCTGGGAAAAACTGTTTTTT
CASTHRGLWEKLFF
>TRBJ2-3|14|TRBV27|NA|large
TGTGCCAGCAGGGGAGGACTCCACACAGATACGCAGTATTTT
CASRGGLHTDTQYF
>TRBJ2-1|15|TRBV3-1/TRBV3-2|TRBD2|NA
TGTGCCAGCAGCCCACTAGCGGGGCCTGCGGATGAGCAGTTCTTC
CASSPLAGPADEQFF
>TRBJ2-6|16|TRBV18|NA|NA
TGTGCCAGCTCACCGGTCGGAGGCTCTGGGGCCAACGTCCTGACTTTC
CASSPVGGSGANVLTF
>TRBJ2-1|19|TRBV7-6|TRBD1|NA
TGTGCCAGCAGCTCCGGGACAGGGATGCCCCTTAGCTCCTACAATGAGCAGTTCTTC
CASSSGTGMPLSSYNEQFF
>TRBJ2-2|16|TRBV5-1|NA|NA
TGCGCCAGCAGCGGGTGGCCACAGGGTACTCGTGGGGAGCTGTTTTTT
CASSGWPQGTRGELFF
>TRBJ2-6|14|TRBV10-2|NA|NA
TGCGCCAGCAGCAGGGGTCCTGGGGCCAACGTCCTGACTTTC
CASSRGPGANVLTF
>TRBJ1-4|12|TRBV2|NA|once
TGTGCCAGCAGTGAGGGGCGTCGGGAACTGTTTTTT
CASSEGRRELFF
>TRBJ2-2|14|TRBV2|TRBD1|NA
TGTGCCAGCAGAGGGGGCCCGGACACCGGGGAGCTGTTTTTT
CASRGGPDTGELFF
>TRBJ1-2|14|TRBV5-4|NA|NA
TGTGCCAGCAGCTGGGGAGCCCCTAGGGATGGCTACACCTTC
CASSWGAPRDGYTF
>TRBJ2-2|14|TRBV2|NA|NA
TGTGCCAGCAGCCCGGACAGTCCAACCGGGGAGCTGTTTTTT
CASSPDSPTGELFF
>TRBJ1-1|14|TRBV5-6|NA|NA
TGTGCCAGCAGCTTGGGGACCGGCGGGGGGGCAGCTTTCTTT
CASSLGTGGGAAFF
>TRBJ2-5|15|TRBV11-2|NA|NA
TGTGCCAGCAGCCCGGTTTACAGAGGGCAAGAGACCCAGTACTTC
CASSPVYRGQETQYF
>TRBJ1-5|16|TRBV7-3|TRBD1|few
TGTGCCAGCAGCGCGGCGCCGGGACAGGGGTGGCAGCCCCAGCATTTT
CASSAAPGQGWQPQHF
>TRBJ2-7|16|TRBV11-2|NA|NA
TGTGCCAGCAGCAAAAACGACATCCGTGGGAGCTACGAGCAGTACTTC
CASSKNDIRGSYEQYF
>TRBJ1-1|13|TRBV7-9|TRBD1|NA
TGTGCCAGCTCCGGGACAGCCAACACTGAAGCTTTCTTT
CASSGTANTEAFF
>TRBJ2-5|14|TRBV7-9|TRBD2|few
TGTGCCACGACTAGCGGGAGGGGGCAAGAGACCCAGTACTTC
CATTSGRGQETQYF
>TRBJ2-5|15|TRBV25-1|NA|NA
TGTGCCAGCAGTGGGCGGGGGCCCCTCGAAGAGACCCAGTACTTC
CASSGRGPLEETQYF
>TRBJ2-7|17|TRBV29-1|TRBD1|NA
TGCAGCGTTGAAGATGGGGGCAGGGACAGGGTAGGTGGGGAGCAGTACTTC
CSVEDGGRDRVGGEQYF
>TRBJ2-7|14|TRBV5-4|TRBD2|NA
TGTGCCAGCAGCGCCCGCGGACTAGTGTTCGAGCAGTACTTC
CASSARGLVFEQYF
>TRBJ2-5|18|TRBV7-2|TRBD2|NA
TGTGCCAGCAGCGCCCCGGGGGGAGTGGGGGTGAGGCAAGAGACCCAGTACTTC
CASSAPGGVGVRQETQYF
>TRBJ2-3|11|TRBV11-2|NA|once
TGTGCCAGCAGCTTAGGGGCAGCCCCCCACTTT
CASSLGAAPHF